This record covers a single T cell receptor (beta chain). With 3 bases clipped from V and 1 base from J, the junction kept 2 bases outside the gene matches. The CDR3 length is 15 residues. TCRdb called the RT-PCR reads again in MiXCR, with one record for every CDR3 protein. Found here are hundreds of thousands of distinct CDR3 sequences, 14% of them singletons; the top ten hold 3% to 4.5%. The rearrangement uses TRBV12-3 or TRBV12-4 and TRBJ1-5; TRBD1 matches at 8 bases. This receptor was taken from a female donor in good health, serving as a healthy control. The source material was memory CD4+ T cells from blood. For the CDR3, the DNA is TGTGCCAGCAGTTTTCGGACAGGGAGCAATCAGCCCCAGCATTTT. Translated: CASSFRTGSNQPQHF.